This T cell receptor (beta chain) was profiled in a study of T cell changes during pregnancy in multiple sclerosis. Germline V gene lookup returns CDR1 SNHLY and CDR2 FYNNEI. CDR3 length equals 15 residues. V lost 7 bases and J lost 4; bases outside the gene matches: 11. Generated by immunoSEQ multiplex PCR, the TCRdb table keeps only in-frame clones and is missing some. This table holds about 35,000 clones, more than 85% found once. V usage is TRBV2 and J usage is TRBJ1-2; 8 nucleotides line up with TRBD1. The sequencing used CD4+ T cells from peripheral blood mononuclear cells, collected in the third trimester of pregnancy. The sequence was obtained from a female donor in good health, enrolled as a control in a pregnancy study. The CDR3 region has the DNA TGTGCCAGCATTCGACCGGACAGGGAGGCCTATGGCTACACCTTC. Translating it yields CASIRPDREAYGYTF.